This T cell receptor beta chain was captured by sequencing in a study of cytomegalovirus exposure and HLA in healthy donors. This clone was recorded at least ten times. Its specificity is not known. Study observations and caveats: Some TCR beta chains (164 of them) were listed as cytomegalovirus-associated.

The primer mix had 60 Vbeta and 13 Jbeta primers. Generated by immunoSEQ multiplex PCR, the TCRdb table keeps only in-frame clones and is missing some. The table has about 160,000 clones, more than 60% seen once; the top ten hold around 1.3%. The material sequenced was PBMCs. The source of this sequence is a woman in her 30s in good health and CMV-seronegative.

The CDR3, as DNA: TGTGCCAGCAGTTACTCCCTCGGCACAGATACGCAGTATTTT. Translation gives CASSYSLGTDTQYF. V is TRBV6-6 and J is TRBJ2-3, with D unresolved. The CDR3 spans 14 residues. CDR1 is MNHNY, CDR2 SVGAGI, per germline (reference sequence). The ends were cut back, 0 bases at V and 1 base at J, with 5 bases in the middle.